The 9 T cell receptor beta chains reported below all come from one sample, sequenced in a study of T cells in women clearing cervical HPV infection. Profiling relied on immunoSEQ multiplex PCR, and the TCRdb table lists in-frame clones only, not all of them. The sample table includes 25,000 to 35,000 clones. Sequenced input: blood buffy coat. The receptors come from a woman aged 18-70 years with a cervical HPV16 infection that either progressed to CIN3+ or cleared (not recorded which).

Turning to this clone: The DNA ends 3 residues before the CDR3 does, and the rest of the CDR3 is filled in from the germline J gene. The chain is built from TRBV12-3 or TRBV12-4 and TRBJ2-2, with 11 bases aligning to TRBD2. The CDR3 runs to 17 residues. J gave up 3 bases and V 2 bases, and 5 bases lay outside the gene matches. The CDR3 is CASSLSLAGGHTGELFF. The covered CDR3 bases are TGTGCCAGCAGTTTAAGTCTAGCGGGGGGACACACCGGGGAG.

Partial CDR3 DNA: TGCAGTGTCCCACCCCAAGACAGGTATAGCGGC. It specifies CSVPPQDRYSG. The complete CDR3 sequence is CSVPPQDRYSGYTF. The gene calls are TRBV20-1 and TRBJ1-2; a possible D gene is TRBD1 (6 bases). The read finishes 3 residues shy of the CDR3 end, and the germline J gene is used to complete it. This CDR3 region has 14 residues. CDR1 is DFQATT, CDR2 SNEGSKA, per germline (reference sequence).

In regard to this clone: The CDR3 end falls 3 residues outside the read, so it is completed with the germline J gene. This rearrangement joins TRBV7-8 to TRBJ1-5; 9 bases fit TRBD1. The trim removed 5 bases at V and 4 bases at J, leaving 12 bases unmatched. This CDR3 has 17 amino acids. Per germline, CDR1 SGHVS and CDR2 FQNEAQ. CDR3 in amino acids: CASSPNLGQGGNQPQHF. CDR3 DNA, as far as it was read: TGTGCCAGCAGCCCCAACCTGGGACAGGGTGGAAATCAGCCC.

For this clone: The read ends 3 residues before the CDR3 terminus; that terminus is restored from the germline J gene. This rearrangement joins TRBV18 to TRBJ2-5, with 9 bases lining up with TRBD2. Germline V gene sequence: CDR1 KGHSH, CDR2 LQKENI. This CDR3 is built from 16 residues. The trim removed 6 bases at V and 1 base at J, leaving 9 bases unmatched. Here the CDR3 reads CASSDKRGDFQETQYF. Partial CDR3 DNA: TGTGCCAGCTCGGACAAGCGGGGGGATTTCCAAGAGACC.

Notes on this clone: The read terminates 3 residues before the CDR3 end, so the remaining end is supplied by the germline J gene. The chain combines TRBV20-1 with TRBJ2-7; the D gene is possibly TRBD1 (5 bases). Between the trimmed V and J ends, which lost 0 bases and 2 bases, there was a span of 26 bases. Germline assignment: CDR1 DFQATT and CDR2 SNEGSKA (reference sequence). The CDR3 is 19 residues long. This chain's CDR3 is CSARDRLFIPTDGPYEQYF. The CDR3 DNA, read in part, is TGCAGTGCTAGAGATCGGCTCTTTATTCCGACAGATGGACCCTACGAG.

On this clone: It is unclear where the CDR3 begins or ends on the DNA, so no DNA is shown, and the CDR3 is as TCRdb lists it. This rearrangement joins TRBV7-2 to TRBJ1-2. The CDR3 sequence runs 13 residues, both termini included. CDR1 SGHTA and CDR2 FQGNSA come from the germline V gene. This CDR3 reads CASISGPGDGYTF.

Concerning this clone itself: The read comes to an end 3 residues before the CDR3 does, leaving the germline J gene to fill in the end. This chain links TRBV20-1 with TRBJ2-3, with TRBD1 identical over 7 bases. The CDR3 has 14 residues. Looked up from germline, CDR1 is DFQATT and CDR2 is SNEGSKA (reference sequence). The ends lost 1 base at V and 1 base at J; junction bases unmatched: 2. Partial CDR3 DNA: TGCAGTGCTAGAGCGGGACAGCGCACAGATACG. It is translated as CSARAGQRTDT. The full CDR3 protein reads CSARAGQRTDTQYF.

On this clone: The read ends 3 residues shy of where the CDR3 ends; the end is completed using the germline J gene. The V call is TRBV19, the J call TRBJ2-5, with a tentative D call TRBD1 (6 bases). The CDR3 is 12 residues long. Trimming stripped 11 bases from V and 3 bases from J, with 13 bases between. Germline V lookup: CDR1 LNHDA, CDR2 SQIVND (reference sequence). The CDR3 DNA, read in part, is TGTGCCTGTGGGGGCAGGGAAGAGACC. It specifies CACGGREET. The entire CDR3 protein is CACGGREETQYF.

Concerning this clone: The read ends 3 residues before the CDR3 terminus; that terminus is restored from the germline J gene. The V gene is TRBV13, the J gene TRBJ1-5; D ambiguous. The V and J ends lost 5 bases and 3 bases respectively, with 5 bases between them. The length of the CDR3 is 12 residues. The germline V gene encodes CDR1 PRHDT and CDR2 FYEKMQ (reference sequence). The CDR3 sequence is CASSANNQPQHF. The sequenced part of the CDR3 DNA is TGTGCCAGCAGCGCGAACAATCAGCCC.